These 21 T cell receptor beta chains were sequenced from one sample in a study of Tregs in tolerant kidney transplant recipients. Repertoires were generated with immunoSEQ multiplex PCR, while TCRdb's copy carries only in-frame clones and drops some. This sample has approximately 90,000 clones; approximately 90% occur once, and the top ten carry over 4%. Sequenced material: CD8+ T cells from blood. The receptor set was obtained from a human donor in good health.

The genes are TRBV27 and TRBJ1-1; D not certain. Germline V gene lookup returns CDR1 MNHEY and CDR2 SMNVEV (reference sequence). The CDR3 is 12 amino acids. The V end lost 1 base, the J end lost 5 bases, and 5 bases lay between the germline ends. In nucleotides, the CDR3 is TGTGCCAGCAGTTTATTCGGGACTGAAGCTTTCTTT. Amino acids: CASSLFGTEAFF.

The chain joins TRBV5-4 to TRBJ2-2, with no clear D. Trimming stripped 0 bases from V and 4 bases from J, with 7 bases between. The CDR3 covers 14 residues. Germline V gives CDR1 SGHNT, CDR2 YYREEE (reference sequence). CDR3 bases: TGTGCCAGCAGCTTGGCTAGGTCCACCGGGGAGCTGTTTTTT. Its translation is CASSLARSTGELFF.

The chain is built from TRBV19 and TRBJ2-1; TRBD2 matches at 9 bases. This CDR3 has 15 residues. After removal of 3 bases from V and 9 bases from J, the junction contained 9 bases not matched to a gene. The germline gives CDR1 LNHDA, CDR2 SQIVND (reference sequence). The CDR3 spells CASSIVSGSLLEQFF. The CDR3 DNA is TGTGCCAGTAGTATCGTTAGCGGGAGTCTGCTTGAGCAGTTCTTC. Full variable domain (remainder filled in from reference TRBV19 and TRBJ2-1): DGGITQSPKYLFRKEGQNVTLSCEQNLNHDAMYWYRQDPGQGLRLIYYSQIVNDFQKGDIAEGYSVSREKKESFPLTVTSAQKNPTAFYLCASSIVSGSLLEQFFGPGTRLTVL.

The CDR3 DNA follows: TGTGCCAGCAGTTTTACAGGGGCACACACTGAAGCTTTCTTT. Amino acid sequence: CASSFTGAHTEAFF. The chain is built from TRBV5-4 and TRBJ1-1, with TRBD1 matching 7 bases. Germline CDR1 is SGHNT and CDR2 is YYREEE (reference sequence). The CDR3 consists of 14 residues. V trimming: 5 bases; J trimming: 3 bases; junction bases outside the gene matches: 7.

The chain uses TRBV4-1 and TRBJ1-1; no firm D call. The V gene lost 1 base and the J gene lost 1 base, with 4 bases spanning the gap. CDR1 is MGHRA and CDR2 is YSYEKL in the germline V gene. This CDR3 is built from 13 residues. In DNA, the CDR3 is TGCGCCAGCAGCCAAGTAACGAACACTGAAGCTTTCTTT. Encoded protein: CASSQVTNTEAFF.

As DNA, the CDR3 is TGTGCCAGCAGTTACGGGCTAGCCGCGTTCTTC. Its translation: CASSYGLAAFF. This chain links TRBV6-6 with TRBJ2-1, with TRBD2 as a possible D gene (5 bases). Trimming pared 2 bases from V and 15 bases from J, leaving 11 bases between. This CDR3 is 11 amino acids long. Germline loops: CDR1 MNHNY, CDR2 SVGAGI (reference sequence).

The chain is built from TRBV6-6 and TRBJ2-5, with 11 nucleotides matching TRBD2. CDR3 length: 14 amino acids. Germline V gene lookup returns CDR1 MNHNY and CDR2 SVGAGI (reference sequence). With V trimmed by 6 bases and J by 4 bases, 4 bases remained unmatched. CDR3 protein: CASSGTSGRETQYF. Written as DNA, the CDR3 is TGTGCCAGCAGCGGGACTAGCGGTAGAGAGACCCAGTACTTC.

The chain carries TRBV29-1 and TRBJ2-5, with no clear D. This CDR3 has 14 amino acids. The ends were cut back, 6 bases at V and 2 bases at J, with 16 bases in the middle. Germline-derived CDR1 and CDR2 are SQVTM and ANQGSEA. This chain's CDR3 is CSVTPPLPQETQYF. CDR3 DNA: TGCAGCGTGACCCCCCCACTACCTCAAGAGACCCAGTACTTC.

J is TRBJ2-1 and V is TRBV4-1; D is uncertain. Germline V gives CDR1 MGHRA, CDR2 YSYEKL. The CDR3 sequence is 14 residues long. Trimming pared 2 bases from V and 6 bases from J, leaving 11 bases between. The CDR3 protein is CASSQLRVVNEQFF. CDR3 sequence (DNA): TGCGCCAGCAGCCAACTCCGGGTGGTCAATGAGCAGTTCTTC.

The J gene is TRBJ1-5, the V gene TRBV5-4; no clear D. CDR3 length: 14 residues. V was cut by 0 bases and J by 6 bases, with 10 bases left in between. Per germline, CDR1 SGHNT and CDR2 YYREEE (reference sequence). The CDR3 spells CASSLGLGGQPQHF. CDR3 nucleotide sequence: TGTGCCAGCAGCTTGGGGCTGGGAGGTCAGCCCCAGCATTTT. The full variable domain, with the rest looked up from reference TRBV5-4 and TRBJ1-5, is ETGVTQSPTHLIKTRGQQVTLRCSSQSGHNTVSWYQQALGQGPQFIFQYYREEENGRGNFPPRFSGLQFPNYSSELNVNALELDDSALYLCASSLGLGGQPQHFGDGTRLSIL.

This clone showed up just a few times. The CDR3 DNA reads TGTGCCAGCAGTGAAGGGACAGGGAACACTGAAGCTTTCTTT. It specifies CASSEGTGNTEAFF. The chain links TRBV6-1 to TRBJ1-1, with 7 bases fitting TRBD1. The CDR3 has 14 residues. Germline CDR1 and CDR2: MNHNS and SASEGT. V was clipped by 1 base and J by 1 base; unmatched bases: 0.

This clone showed up just once. DNA of the CDR3: TGTGCCAGCAGCTTAGGGAGGAATCACAATGAGCAGTTCTTC. Translating gives CASSLGRNHNEQFF. This chain connects TRBV7-9 to TRBJ2-1; TRBD2 might be the D (5 bases). The CDR3 is 14 amino acids. The germline gives CDR1 SEHNR, CDR2 FQNEAQ (reference sequence). V was trimmed by 1 base and J by 5 bases, leaving 9 bases between them.

The rearrangement joins TRBV15 to TRBJ2-1, with 8 positions matching TRBD1. CDR3 length equals 15 residues. The junction had 9 bases not matched to a gene; V was cut back by 9 bases and J by 2 bases. Germline CDR1 is LNHNV and CDR2 is YYDKDF (reference sequence). The CDR3 coding sequence is TGTGCCACACAACCGGGACAGGTCACCTACAATGAGCAGTTCTTC. It yields the protein CATQPGQVTYNEQFF.

This chain connects TRBV10-2 to TRBJ2-5; D is possibly TRBD2 (6 bases). Germline loops: CDR1 WSHSY, CDR2 SAAADI. The length of the CDR3 is 14 residues. The ends were cut back, 5 bases at V and 1 base at J, with 11 bases in the middle. CDR3 in amino acids: CASSYGGGQETQYF. CDR3 coding DNA: TGCGCCAGCAGTTACGGGGGTGGCCAAGAGACCCAGTACTTC.

V is TRBV7-9 and J is TRBJ1-2; 9 positions agree with TRBD1. The CDR3 consists of 14 residues. Unmatched junction bases numbered 4, after V lost 5 bases and J lost 3 bases. CDR1 is SEHNR, CDR2 FQNEAQ, per germline (reference sequence). CDR3 coding DNA: TGTGCCAGCAGCCTCGACAGGGGGGACTATGGCTACACCTTC. Translation: CASSLDRGDYGYTF.

The CDR3 here is CASSLFPREATYEQYF. In nucleotides, the CDR3 is TGTGCCAGCAGTTTATTTCCGCGGGAGGCTACCTACGAGCAGTACTTC. This chain uses TRBV27 with TRBJ2-7, with TRBD2 matching 8 bases. J gave up 2 bases and V 1 base, and 7 bases lay outside the gene matches. The CDR3 loop spans 16 amino acids. Germline lookup yields CDR1 MNHEY and CDR2 SMNVEV (reference sequence).

V and J are TRBV5-1 and TRBJ1-4; 7 nucleotides agree with TRBD1. The J segment lost 0 bases and the V segment lost 4 bases, leaving 3 bases of the junction unmatched. The germline CDR1 and CDR2 sequences are SGHRS and YFSETQ. The CDR3 has 15 residues. CDR3: CASSIGQATNEKLFF. CDR3 coding DNA: TGCGCCAGCAGCATCGGACAGGCAACTAATGAAAAACTGTTTTTT.

The chain carries TRBV11-2 and TRBJ1-1; 8 bases match TRBD1. V was clipped by 5 bases and J by 1 base; unmatched bases: 6. Germline V gene lookup returns CDR1 SGHAT and CDR2 FQNNGV. The CDR3 runs 15 residues. This CDR3 is CASSLWTGRNTEAFF. The CDR3 bases are TGTGCCAGCAGCCTGTGGACAGGGCGGAACACTGAAGCTTTCTTT.

The V and J genes are TRBV9 and TRBJ2-5, with a tentative D call TRBD1 (6 bases). The CDR3 covers 15 residues. Between the trimmed V and J ends, which lost 0 bases and 1 base, there was a span of 10 bases. Germline V CDR1 and CDR2: SGDLS, YYNGEE. The CDR3 loop is CASSVGRTAQETQYF. CDR3 nucleotides: TGTGCCAGCAGCGTAGGGAGGACAGCCCAAGAGACCCAGTACTTC.

This chain joins TRBV29-1 and TRBJ2-7; D is perhaps TRBD1 (5 bases). Trimming left V 2 bases short and J 2 bases short, with 10 bases between. The germline gives CDR1 SQVTM, CDR2 ANQGSEA. The CDR3 totals 13 residues. The CDR3 coding sequence is TGCAGCGTTGAACGCGACAGCCCCTACGAGCAGTACTTC. The encoded protein is CSVERDSPYEQYF.

The chain joins TRBV9 to TRBJ1-2; TRBD1 matches 11 bases. The CDR3 runs to 15 residues. Germline V CDR1 and CDR2: SGDLS, YYNGEE. V lost 0 bases, J lost 4 bases, and 2 bases stayed unmatched. Written as DNA, the CDR3 is TGTGCCAGCAGCGTAGAAGGGACAGGGGGCTATGGCTACACCTTC. Its translation: CASSVEGTGGYGYTF. Variable domain in full (rest from reference TRBV9 and TRBJ1-2): DSGVTQTPKHLITATGQRVTLRCSPRSGDLSVYWYQQSLDQGLQFLIQYYNGEERAKGNILERFSAQQFPDLHSELNLSSLELGDSALYFCASSVEGTGGYGYTFGSGTRLTVV.